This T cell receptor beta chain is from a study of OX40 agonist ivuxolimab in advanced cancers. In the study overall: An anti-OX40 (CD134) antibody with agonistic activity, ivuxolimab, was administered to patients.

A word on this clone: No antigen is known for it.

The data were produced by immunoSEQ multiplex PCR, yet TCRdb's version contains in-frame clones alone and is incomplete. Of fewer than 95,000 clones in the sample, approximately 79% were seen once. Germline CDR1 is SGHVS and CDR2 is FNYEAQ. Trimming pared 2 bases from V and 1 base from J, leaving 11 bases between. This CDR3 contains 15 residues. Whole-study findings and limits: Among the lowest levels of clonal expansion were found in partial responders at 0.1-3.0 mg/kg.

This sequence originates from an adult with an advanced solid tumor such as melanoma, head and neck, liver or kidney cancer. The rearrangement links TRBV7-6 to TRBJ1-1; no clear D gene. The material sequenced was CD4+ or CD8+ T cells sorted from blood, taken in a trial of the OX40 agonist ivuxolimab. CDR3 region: CASSLTPNGNTEAFF. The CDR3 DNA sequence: TGTGCCAGCAGCTTAACGCCGAACGGGAACACTGAAGCTTTCTTT.